What follows are 16 T cell receptor beta chains derived from one specimen sequenced in a study of blood T cell repertoires in COVID-19. Sequencing used immunoSEQ multiplex PCR; TCRdb keeps in-frame clones, though not all of them. The sample includes about 100,000 clones, about 72% seen only once; the top ten take approximately 9.9%. What was sequenced was peripheral blood. These receptor sequences come from a man aged 55 to 69 with active or convalescent COVID-19.

The rearrangement uses TRBV2 and TRBJ1-5; no clear D. Germline loops: CDR1 SNHLY, CDR2 FYNNEI. The germline V and J ends were trimmed by 3 bases and 6 bases, with 6 bases remaining between them. CDR3 size: 12 residues. CDR3 amino acids: CASSDVFQPQHF. DNA of the CDR3: TGTGCCAGCAGTGACGTCTTTCAGCCCCAGCATTTT. The variable domain in full, completed from reference TRBV2 and TRBJ1-5, reads EPEVTQTPSHQVTQMGQEVILRCVPISNHLYFYWYRQILGQKVEFLVSFYNNEISEKSEIFDDQFSVERPDGSNFTLKIRSTKLEDSAMYFCASSDVFQPQHFGDGTRLSIL.

The chain carries TRBV12-3 or TRBV12-4 and TRBJ1-6; TRBD1 agrees at 7 bases. Trimming took 2 bases from V and 10 from J; bases not matched to a gene: 2. This CDR3 is built from 13 residues. In DNA, the CDR3 is TGTGCCAGCAGTTTAAGGGGGCAATCACCCCTCCACTTT. It encodes CASSLRGQSPLHF.

J is TRBJ2-1 and V is TRBV27; 10 nucleotides line up with TRBD2. This CDR3 comprises 17 residues. The junction had 6 bases not matched to a gene; V was cut back by 3 bases and J by 1 base. Germline V gene data show CDR1 as MNHEY and CDR2 as SMNVEV (reference sequence). CDR3 region: CASSFPSTSGSYNEQFF. The DNA for the CDR3 is TGTGCCAGCAGTTTCCCCTCGACTAGCGGGTCCTACAATGAGCAGTTCTTC.

DNA for the CDR3: TGTGCCAGCAGTTTACAGGGGCCCTATGGCTACACCTTC. Protein: CASSLQGPYGYTF. The chain links TRBV27 to TRBJ1-2; possible D gene TRBD1, 6 bases. The V end was cut by 2 bases, the J end by 4 bases, with 8 bases between. Per the germline V gene, CDR1 is MNHEY and CDR2 is SMNVEV (reference sequence). The CDR3 sequence is 13 residues long.

V gene TRBV4-2 combines with J gene TRBJ2-2; D is unclear. With 2 bases removed from V and 7 bases from J, the gap between germline ends came to 11 bases. The germline V gene encodes CDR1 LGHNA and CDR2 YNFKEQ. The CDR3 sequence is 14 residues long. The CDR3, as DNA: TGTGCCAGCAGCCAAAACCCCTCGGGCGGGGAGCTGTTTTTT. Translation gives CASSQNPSGGELFF.

The CDR3 DNA reads TGTGCCAGCAGCTCTCGGGACAGGGAAGAGACCCAGTACTTC. It is translated as CASSSRDREETQYF. The chain links TRBV21-1 to TRBJ2-5; the D call TRBD1 from the table was never checked on the DNA. TRBV21-1 is a documented pseudogene. The CDR3 runs to 14 residues.

The gene calls are TRBV14 and TRBJ2-1; D is possibly TRBD1 (5 bases). The V end was cut by 4 bases, the J end by 4 bases, with 8 bases between. CDR1 is SGHDN, CDR2 FVKESK, per germline. CDR3 length: 13 residues. The DNA of the CDR3 is TGTGCCAGCAGCCGATACAGGTACAATGAGCAGTTCTTC. Translation gives CASSRYRYNEQFF. The entire variable domain, with the rest obtained from reference TRBV14 and TRBJ2-1, is as follows: EAGVTQFPSHSVIEKGQTVTLRCDPISGHDNLYWYRRVMGKEIKFLLHFVKESKQDESGMPNNRFLAERTGGTYSTLKVQPAELEDSGVYFCASSRYRYNEQFFGPGTRLTVL.

The genes are TRBV19 and TRBJ1-1; TRBD1 matches 10 bases. V was pared by 4 bases and J by 5 bases, with 1 base of the junction left unmatched. The length of the CDR3 is 13 residues. Per germline, CDR1 LNHDA and CDR2 SQIVND (reference sequence). CDR3 in amino acids: CASSRQGATEAFF. CDR3 bases: TGTGCCAGTAGTAGACAGGGGGCAACTGAAGCTTTCTTT.

V usage is TRBV20-1 and J usage is TRBJ1-2, with unresolved D. The CDR3 spans 11 residues. V lost 3 bases to trimming and J lost 8 bases, with 10 bases between them. The germline gives CDR1 DFQATT, CDR2 SNEGSKA (reference sequence). The CDR3 is CSARRNEGYTF. CDR3 DNA sequence: TGCAGTGCTAGGCGGAATGAAGGCTACACCTTC.

The V call is TRBV3-1 (or the pseudogene TRBV3-2), the J call TRBJ1-4; D not certain. The CDR3 loop spans 13 amino acids. CDR1 LGHDT and CDR2 YNNKEL come from the germline V gene (reference sequence). Trimming shortened V by 1 base and J by 11 bases, and 11 bases separated the two germline ends. In nucleotides, the CDR3 is TGTGCCAGCAGCCAAGGTTATGGGAGGAAACTGTTTTTT. It specifies CASSQGYGRKLFF.

The chain combines TRBV7-3 with TRBJ2-1; TRBD2 matches at 11 bases. The germline gives CDR1 SGHTA, CDR2 FQGTGA. Trimming removed 4 bases from V and 4 bases from J; junction bases left unmatched: 6. The CDR3 has 16 amino acids. CDR3 sequence reads: CASSSLGTSGYNEQFF. The CDR3 DNA reads TGTGCCAGCAGCTCTTTAGGGACTAGCGGATACAATGAGCAGTTCTTC.

This clone has a handful of counts. This sample includes further DNA sequences coding for the same CDR3. This chain joins TRBV7-9 and TRBJ2-1, with 7 bases matching TRBD2. V was clipped by 1 base and J by 7 bases; unmatched bases: 4. Germline V gene lookup returns CDR1 SEHNR and CDR2 FQNEAQ (reference sequence). The CDR3 has 14 residues. The CDR3 nucleotides are TGTGCCAGCAGCTTAGGTGGGGGAGGGAATGAGCAGTTCTTC. This codes for CASSLGGGGNEQFF.

The chain links TRBV7-2 to TRBJ2-5; 11 bases fit TRBD2. With 1 base clipped from V and 4 bases from J, the junction kept 2 bases outside the gene matches. The length of the CDR3 is 15 residues. Germline V CDR1 and CDR2: SGHTA, FQGNSA. This CDR3 reads CASSLVTSGRETQYF. The CDR3 DNA is TGTGCCAGCAGCTTAGTAACTAGCGGGAGAGAGACCCAGTACTTC.

The V gene is TRBV1, the J gene TRBJ2-2; the table gives TRBD2 as D, unverified against the DNA. TRBV1 is given as a pseudogene. This CDR3 is built from 21 residues. This chain's CDR3 is CTSSQETRPHSGSTQRPELFF. As DNA, the CDR3 is TGCACCAGCAGCCAAGAAACCCGTCCTCATAGCGGGAGTACTCAGAGACCGGAGCTGTTTTTT.

This clone was observed a handful of times. The CDR3 loop is CASSQPTGQGGQPQHF. The CDR3 region has the DNA TGCGCCAGCAGCCAACCCACCGGACAGGGTGGTCAGCCCCAGCATTTT. The gene calls are TRBV4-1 and TRBJ1-5; 8 bases match TRBD1. Germline V CDR1 and CDR2: MGHRA, YSYEKL. CDR3 size: 16 residues. After removal of 2 bases from V and 6 bases from J, the junction contained 9 bases not matched to a gene.

The sample holds a few counts of this clone. The chain recombines TRBV28 with TRBJ2-7, with 7 bases fitting TRBD1. The germline CDR1 and CDR2 sequences are MDHEN and SYDVKM. The CDR3 consists of 13 residues. Trimming took 6 bases from V and 2 from J; bases not matched to a gene: 4. Here the CDR3 DNA reads TGTGCCAGCAGGCCCGGGACAGCCTACGAGCAGTACTTC. It is translated as CASRPGTAYEQYF.